These 8 T cell receptor beta chains originate from one sample sequenced in a study of ipilimumab plus nivolumab after autologous stem cell transplantation. Sequenced by immunoSEQ multiplex PCR; TCRdb stores in-frame clones only, minus some. The sample has 15,000 to 20,000 clones, around 80% seen once. The material sequenced was PBMCs, taken in a trial of ipilimumab plus nivolumab as post-transplant consolidation. The receptors shown here come from a male donor with diffuse large B-cell lymphoma.

The chain combines TRBV2 with TRBJ2-3; 10 nucleotides align to TRBD1. CDR1 is SNHLY, CDR2 FYNNEI, per germline. The CDR3 runs 14 residues. The junction had 6 bases not matched to a gene; V was cut back by 6 bases and J by 6 bases. CDR3 residues: CASSSGQGVDTQYF. CDR3 DNA: TGTGCCAGCAGCTCAGGACAGGGGGTGGATACGCAGTATTTT.

V usage is TRBV13 and J usage is TRBJ2-3; 10 bases are a match to TRBD1. Germline V gene sequence: CDR1 PRHDT, CDR2 FYEKMQ (reference sequence). J lost 0 bases, V lost 5 bases, and 8 bases had no gene match. The CDR3 totals 17 residues. The CDR3 loop is CASSGQGDSYSTDTQYF. For the CDR3, the DNA is TGTGCCAGCAGCGGACAGGGGGATTCCTATAGCACAGATACGCAGTATTTT.

This clone was counted a few times. The rearrangement joins TRBV5-4 to TRBJ2-1; 14 nucleotides align to TRBD2. The CDR3 is 18 residues long. V was clipped by 4 bases and J by 0 bases; unmatched bases: 6. The germline V gene encodes CDR1 SGHNT and CDR2 YYREEE (reference sequence). The CDR3 loop reads CASSPGLAGVSSYNEQFF. The CDR3, as DNA: TGTGCCAGCAGCCCGGGACTAGCGGGGGTGAGCTCCTACAATGAGCAGTTCTTC.

This clone qualifies as medium-sized. The chain links TRBV29-1 to TRBJ2-7; D uncertain. The CDR3 extends over 10 amino acids. Between the trimmed V and J ends, which lost 7 bases and 5 bases, there was a span of 9 bases. CDR1 SQVTM and CDR2 ANQGSEA come from the germline V gene. The DNA of the CDR3 is TGCAGCGCGGTCGATAACGAGCAGTACTTC. It codes for CSAVDNEQYF.

This clone has only one observation. V and J are TRBV19 and TRBJ2-7; TRBD2 matches at 8 bases. V was clipped by 4 bases and J by 3 bases; unmatched bases: 5. The CDR3 length is 14 residues. The germline CDR1 and CDR2 sequences are LNHDA and SQIVND (reference sequence). The CDR3 region is CASSSLGGVYEQYF. The CDR3 DNA follows: TGTGCCAGTAGTAGCCTCGGGGGGGTCTACGAGCAGTACTTC.

The V call is TRBV19, the J call TRBJ1-5; D unclear. The germline CDR1 and CDR2 sequences are LNHDA and SQIVND (reference sequence). The CDR3 consists of 14 residues. Trimming pared 6 bases from V and 4 bases from J, leaving 13 bases between. CDR3 bases: TGTGCCAGTAGGGGCGGGGAGAGGAATCAGCCCCAGCATTTT. It encodes CASRGGERNQPQHF.

This clone counts as medium-sized (0.01 to 0.1%). J is TRBJ1-5 and V is TRBV6-6, with 7 bases that match TRBD1. V lost 2 bases, J lost 9 bases, and 4 bases stayed unmatched. Germline lookup yields CDR1 MNHNY and CDR2 SVGAGI (reference sequence). The length of the CDR3 is 13 residues. CDR3 protein: CASSYDRERPQHF. The CDR3 nucleotides read TGTGCCAGCAGTTACGACAGGGAACGGCCCCAGCATTTT.

This clone is a singleton in its sample. J is TRBJ2-6 and V is TRBV13, with D possibly being TRBD1 (5 bases). This CDR3 has 16 amino acids. Germline V gene sequence: CDR1 PRHDT, CDR2 FYEKMQ (reference sequence). V lost 5 bases and J 2 bases, leaving 13 bases between the germline ends. CDR3 DNA sequence: TGTGCCAGCAGCACCAGTGGGGCAGCTGGGGCCAACGTCCTGACTTTC. This translates into CASSTSGAAGANVLTF.